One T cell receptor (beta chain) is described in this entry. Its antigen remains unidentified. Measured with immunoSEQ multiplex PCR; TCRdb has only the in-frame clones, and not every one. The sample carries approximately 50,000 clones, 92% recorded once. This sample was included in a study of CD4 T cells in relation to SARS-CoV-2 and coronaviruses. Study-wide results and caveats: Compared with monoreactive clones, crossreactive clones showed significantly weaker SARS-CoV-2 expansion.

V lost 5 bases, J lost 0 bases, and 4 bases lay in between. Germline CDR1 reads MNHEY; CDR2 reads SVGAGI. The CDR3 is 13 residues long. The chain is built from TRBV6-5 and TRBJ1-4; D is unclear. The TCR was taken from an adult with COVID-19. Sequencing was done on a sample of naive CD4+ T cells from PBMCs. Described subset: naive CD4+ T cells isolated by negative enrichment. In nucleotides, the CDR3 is TGTGCCAGCAGTCGCACAACTAATGAAAAACTGTTTTTT. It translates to CASSRTTNEKLFF.